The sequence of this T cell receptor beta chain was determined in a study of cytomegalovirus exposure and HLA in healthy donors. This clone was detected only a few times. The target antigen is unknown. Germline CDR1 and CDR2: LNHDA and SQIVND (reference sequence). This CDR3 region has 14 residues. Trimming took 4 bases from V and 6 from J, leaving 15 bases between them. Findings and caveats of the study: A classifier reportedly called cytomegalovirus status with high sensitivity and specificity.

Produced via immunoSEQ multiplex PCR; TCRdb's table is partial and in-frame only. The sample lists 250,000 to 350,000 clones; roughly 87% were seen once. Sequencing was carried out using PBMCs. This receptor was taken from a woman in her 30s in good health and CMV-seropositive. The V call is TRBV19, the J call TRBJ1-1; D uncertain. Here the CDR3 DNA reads TGTGCCAGTAGTACCGGACTTGTTTTAGCTGAAGCTTTCTTT. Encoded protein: CASSTGLVLAEAFF.